The 17 T cell receptor beta chains presented below share a single source sample, sequenced in a study of cytomegalovirus exposure and HLA in healthy donors. PCR used 60 Vbeta primers and 13 Jbeta primers. Clones were sequenced by immunoSEQ multiplex PCR, and TCRdb holds only the in-frame ones, with some missing. The table records about 82,000 clones, about two thirds of them present only once. The sequenced material came from PBMCs. The receptors come from a woman in her fifties or sixties in good health and CMV-seropositive.

The CDR3 nucleotides read TGCGCCAGCAGCCAAGGGGGGCACGACAATCAGCCCCAGCATTTT. Encoded protein: CASSQGGHDNQPQHF. This sequence joins TRBV4-1 and TRBJ1-5; D may be TRBD1 (6 bases). The CDR3 covers 15 residues. Germline CDR1 reads MGHRA; CDR2 reads YSYEKL. Trimming removed 1 base from V and 3 bases from J, with 10 bases in between.

The genes are TRBV5-1 and TRBJ2-5; no firm D call. The CDR3 runs to 13 residues. The ends were cut back, 2 bases at V and 5 bases at J, with 10 bases in the middle. Germline CDR1 and CDR2: SGHRS and YFSETQ. CDR3 protein: CASSFSPQETQYF. The CDR3 nucleotides read TGCGCCAGCAGCTTTTCCCCGCAGGAGACCCAGTACTTC.

V is TRBV27 and J is TRBJ2-1; D is uncertain. V gave up 6 bases and J gave up 3 bases, with 15 bases separating them. The CDR3 runs 15 residues. The V gene's germline CDR1 is MNHEY and CDR2 SMNVEV (reference sequence). CDR3 DNA: TGTGCCAGCAGCCAACGTACCCCCTACTACAATGAGCAGTTCTTC. Amino acid sequence: CASSQRTPYYNEQFF.

The genes are TRBV4-1 and TRBJ2-1; a weak D match, TRBD1 (6 bases). Germline assignment: CDR1 MGHRA and CDR2 YSYEKL. This CDR3 contains 14 residues. Trimming cost V 5 bases and J 0 bases, with 8 bases left between them. This CDR3 is CASSRTDSYNEQFF. The CDR3 nucleotides read TGCGCCAGCAGCAGGACAGACTCCTACAATGAGCAGTTCTTC.

The rearrangement joins TRBV14 to TRBJ1-2, with TRBD1 as a possible D gene (5 bases). This CDR3 is 14 amino acids long. Trimming took 5 bases from V and 2 from J, leaving 12 bases between them. Germline values: CDR1 SGHDN, CDR2 FVKESK. The CDR3 here is CASSFHAGNYGYTF. Written as DNA, the CDR3 is TGTGCCAGCAGCTTTCACGCAGGGAACTATGGCTACACCTTC.

This chain joins TRBV2 and TRBJ1-1, with D perhaps TRBD1 (5 bases). Germline CDR1 is SNHLY and CDR2 is FYNNEI. With 3 bases removed from V and 4 bases from J, the gap between germline ends came to 9 bases. The CDR3 contains 13 residues. The DNA of the CDR3 is TGTGCCAGCAGTGATCGGGGGAGCACTGAAGCTTTCTTT. This gives the protein CASSDRGSTEAFF.

This clone appeared a few times. V usage is TRBV27 and J usage is TRBJ2-2; 9 nucleotides match TRBD2. The ends lost 8 bases at V and 2 bases at J; junction bases unmatched: 15. CDR3 length: 18 amino acids. CDR1 and CDR2 from the germline V gene are MNHEY and SMNVEV (reference sequence). The CDR3 loop is CASSQGYSGGLNTGELFF. DNA of the CDR3: TGTGCCAGCTCCCAAGGGTACAGCGGGGGGCTTAACACCGGGGAGCTGTTTTTT.

The chain carries TRBV7-3 and TRBJ2-3, with D possibly TRBD2 on 6 matching bases. Germline V gene sequence: CDR1 SGHTA, CDR2 FQGTGA. V was clipped by 1 base and J by 2 bases, with 19 bases between them. The CDR3 has 18 amino acids. The CDR3 DNA sequence: TGTGCCAGCAGCTTAATAGCGGTCCGTGATCTGTCCACAGATACGCAGTATTTT. Its protein is CASSLIAVRDLSTDTQYF.

This chain links TRBV10-3 with TRBJ2-6; D might be TRBD2 (6 bases). Per the germline V gene, CDR1 is ENHRY and CDR2 is SYGVKD. V gave up 6 bases and J gave up 0 bases, with 9 bases separating them. The CDR3 spans 15 residues. The CDR3 DNA follows: TGTGCCATCAGCAAGACTAGCTCTGGGGCCAACGTCCTGACTTTC. This translates into CAISKTSSGANVLTF.

The V gene is TRBV30, the J gene TRBJ2-7; D unclear. The CDR3 has 12 amino acids. Deletions cut 0 bases from V and 4 bases from J, with 7 bases between. Looked up from germline, CDR1 is GTSNPN and CDR2 is SVGIG (reference sequence). The CDR3 nucleotides read TGTGCCTGGAGTGTGGCGGTTTACGAGCAGTACTTC. Residues: CAWSVAVYEQYF.

The chain joins TRBV7-3 to TRBJ2-2; TRBD1 agrees at 8 bases. Germline CDR1 reads SGHTA; CDR2 reads FQGTGA. The CDR3 spans 15 residues. V lost 5 bases to trimming and J lost 2 bases; unmatched junction nucleotides: 4. The CDR3 sequence: CASSQGASNTGELFF. The CDR3, as DNA: TGTGCCAGCAGCCAGGGGGCTTCAAACACCGGGGAGCTGTTTTTT.

The rearrangement joins TRBV11-2 to TRBJ2-7, with TRBD1 matching 10 bases. The germline CDR1 and CDR2 sequences are SGHAT and FQNNGV. The CDR3 consists of 13 residues. The trim removed 8 bases at V and 5 bases at J, leaving 6 bases unmatched. The CDR3 DNA reads TGTGCCAGCTCCGGGACAGGGGTCCACGAGCAGTACTTC. This sequence encodes CASSGTGVHEQYF.

This clone appeared a few times. The rearrangement joins TRBV5-4 to TRBJ2-3; a possible D gene is TRBD2 (5 bases). Looked up from germline, CDR1 is SGHNT and CDR2 is YYREEE (reference sequence). V lost 5 bases to trimming and J lost 0 bases, with 13 bases between them. This CDR3 comprises 15 residues. The CDR3 nucleotides read TGTGCCAGCAGGGACGGGGTATCTAGCACAGATACGCAGTATTTT. Amino acid sequence: CASRDGVSSTDTQYF. The full variable domain, its missing parts supplied by reference TRBV5-4 and TRBJ2-3, is ETGVTQSPTHLIKTRGQQVTLRCSSQSGHNTVSWYQQALGQGPQFIFQYYREEENGRGNFPPRFSGLQFPNYSSELNVNALELDDSALYLCASRDGVSSTDTQYFGPGTRLTVL.

As regards this clone: One junction end disagrees with the germline gene, perhaps due to a read error. V gene TRBV7-9 combines with J gene TRBJ1-1; D might be TRBD1 (6 bases). The CDR3 length is 12 residues. The germline CDR1 and CDR2 sequences are SEHNR and FQNEAQ (reference sequence). CDR3 DNA sequence: TGTTCCAGCAGCTCCCAGGGGTGGGAGGCTTTCTTT. This sequence encodes CSSSSQGWEAFF. Full variable domain (rest looked up from reference TRBV7-9 and TRBJ1-1): DTGVSQNPRHKITKRGQNVTFRCDPISEHNRLYWYRQTLGQGPEFLTYFQNEAQLEKSRLLSDRFSAERPKGSFSTLEIQRTEQGDSAMYLCSSSSQGWEAFFGQGTRLTVV.

The CDR3 loop reads CASSYSFERIHEQYF. DNA of the CDR3: TGTGCCAGCAGTTACTCGTTCGAGCGAATCCACGAGCAGTACTTC. This rearrangement joins TRBV6-5 to TRBJ2-7; D unclear. Trimming removed 0 bases at V and 5 bases at J, with 14 bases between. Germline loops: CDR1 MNHEY, CDR2 SVGAGI. The CDR3 covers 15 residues.

This clone has at least ten counts. This chain links TRBV2 with TRBJ2-7, with 11 bases matching TRBD2. This CDR3 region has 15 residues. Per germline, CDR1 SNHLY and CDR2 FYNNEI. The V gene end was trimmed by 3 bases and the J gene end by 1 base; junction bases not matched to a gene: 2. The CDR3 here is CASSDTSGGSYEQYF. The DNA for the CDR3 is TGTGCCAGCAGTGATACTAGCGGGGGTTCCTACGAGCAGTACTTC.

The chain recombines TRBV4-2 with TRBJ1-2; the match to TRBD1 covers 10 bases. The length of the CDR3 is 13 residues. The germline gives CDR1 LGHNA, CDR2 YNFKEQ. V was pared by 1 base and J by 8 bases, with 1 base of the junction left unmatched. CDR3 DNA: TGTGCCAGCAGCCAAGGGACAGGGGGAGGCTACACCTTC. As protein: CASSQGTGGGYTF.